The 9 T cell receptor beta chains reported below all come from one sample, sequenced in a study of blood T cell repertoires in COVID-19. TCRdb's copy holds only in-frame clones and misses some; the assay was immunoSEQ multiplex PCR. The profile shows fewer than 250,000 clones, almost 85% of them singletons. The sequenced sample consisted of peripheral blood. These receptors were collected from a woman aged 70-85 years with active or convalescent COVID-19.

V usage is TRBV4-1 and J usage is TRBJ2-3, with a weak D call TRBD1 (6 bases). Germline CDR1 reads MGHRA; CDR2 reads YSYEKL. CDR3 length: 14 amino acids. The V end was cut by 2 bases, the J end by 6 bases, with 12 bases between. The CDR3 coding sequence is TGCGCCAGCAGCCAAACAGGGTTGGTGGATACGCAGTATTTT. Its translation: CASSQTGLVDTQYF.

The sample holds one count of this clone. The chain joins TRBV29-1 to TRBJ2-1, with D tentatively TRBD2 (6 bases). CDR1 SQVTM and CDR2 ANQGSEA come from the germline V gene. The length of the CDR3 is 15 residues. V lost 4 bases and J 4 bases, leaving 17 bases between the germline ends. CDR3 in amino acids: CSVVLSGVLYNEQFF. In nucleotides, the CDR3 is TGCAGCGTTGTCCTTTCGGGGGTCCTTTACAATGAGCAGTTCTTC.

The gene calls are TRBV24-1 and TRBJ1-2; 8 bases align to TRBD1. CDR3 size: 14 residues. The J segment lost 7 bases and the V segment lost 4 bases, leaving 7 bases of the junction unmatched. Per germline, CDR1 KGHDR and CDR2 SFDVKD. CDR3 protein: CATSERDRSTGYTF. CDR3 coding DNA: TGTGCCACCAGTGAACGGGACAGGTCTACTGGCTACACCTTC.

The chain carries TRBV5-6 and TRBJ2-1; tentatively, D is TRBD1 (6 bases). Germline V CDR1 and CDR2: SGHDT, YYEEEE. The CDR3 has 16 amino acids. Trimming stripped 2 bases from V and 4 bases from J, with 16 bases between. In nucleotides, the CDR3 is TGTGCCAGCAGCTTTCCTAGGGGGAGCTTTTACAATGAGCAGTTCTTC. This translates into CASSFPRGSFYNEQFF.

The chain has TRBV12-1 and TRBJ2-2; the D call in the table, TRBD1, was not verified against the DNA. TRBV12-1 is an annotated pseudogene. This CDR3 has 15 amino acids. CDR3: CASRLGQGDTGELFF. The CDR3 DNA reads TGTGCCAGCCGACTGGGTCAGGGGGACACCGGGGAGCTGTTTTTT.

This clone was observed a handful of times. The chain is built from TRBV7-6 and TRBJ1-4, with D tentatively TRBD1 (5 bases). V was trimmed by 1 base and J by 5 bases, leaving 14 bases between them. Germline lookup yields CDR1 SGHVS and CDR2 FNYEAQ. The CDR3 length is 16 residues. Written as DNA, the CDR3 is TGTGCCAGCAGCTTAGATACAGGCCGCCTAAATGAAAAACTGTTTTTT. Translating gives CASSLDTGRLNEKLFF.

The V call is TRBV30, the J call TRBJ2-7, with 7 positions matching TRBD2. The length of the CDR3 is 13 residues. The ends lost 0 bases at V and 7 bases at J; junction bases unmatched: 6. CDR1 and CDR2 (germline): GTSNPN, SVGIG (reference sequence). The CDR3 is CAWSVRFGGEQYF. CDR3 coding DNA: TGTGCCTGGAGTGTACGATTCGGGGGGGAGCAGTACTTC.

This chain links TRBV3-1 (or the pseudogene TRBV3-2) with TRBJ2-1; 15 nucleotides align to TRBD2. The CDR3 totals 20 residues. Germline CDR1 reads LGHDT; CDR2 reads YNNKEL (reference sequence). V lost 2 bases and J lost 7; bases outside the gene matches: 15. The CDR3 reads CASSQRAVRPGLAGGNEQFF. The CDR3 bases are TGTGCCAGCAGCCAAAGAGCCGTCAGACCTGGACTAGCGGGAGGGAATGAGCAGTTCTTC.

V and J are TRBV4-1 and TRBJ1-5; D is undetermined. Per the germline V gene, CDR1 is MGHRA and CDR2 is YSYEKL. This CDR3 contains 13 residues. Trimming left V 0 bases short and J 11 bases short, with 11 bases between. The DNA of the CDR3 is TGCGCCAGCAGCCAAGATCCCCATCGAGCCCAGCATTTT. This translates into CASSQDPHRAQHF.